This TCR beta chain stems from a study of OX40 agonist ivuxolimab in advanced cancers. V was clipped by 7 bases and J by 3 bases; unmatched bases: 7. CDR1 MNHEY and CDR2 SMNVEV come from the germline V gene (reference sequence). The CDR3 is made up of 15 amino acids. Profiling relied on immunoSEQ multiplex PCR, and the TCRdb table lists in-frame clones only, not all of them. The profile shows about 82,000 clones, roughly 92% of them singletons. The receptor's source is an adult with an advanced solid tumor such as melanoma, head and neck, liver or kidney cancer. Sample: CD4+ or CD8+ T cells sorted from blood, taken in a trial of the OX40 agonist ivuxolimab. V usage is TRBV27 and J usage is TRBJ2-3; 10 positions agree with TRBD1. The CDR3 loop reads CASTLTGGRTDTQYF. In DNA form, the CDR3 reads TGTGCCAGCACTTTGACAGGGGGCAGGACAGATACGCAGTATTTT.